This T cell receptor (beta chain) derives from a study of OX40 agonist ivuxolimab in advanced cancers. The overall study: Among those enrolled, mean age was about 60 years (range roughly 23 to 90) and about 79% were male.

The CDR3 has 15 residues. The germline CDR1 and CDR2 sequences are MNHEY and SVGAGI. The V end lost 6 bases, the J end lost 0 bases, and 14 bases lay between the germline ends. The method was immunoSEQ multiplex PCR; TCRdb's version includes in-frame clones alone and lacks a portion of them. The sample records about 86,000 clones, around 88% being singletons. The sequenced sample was CD4+ or CD8+ T cells sorted from blood, obtained in a trial of the OX40 agonist ivuxolimab. The TCR originated in an adult with an advanced solid tumor such as melanoma, head and neck, liver or kidney cancer. The V call is TRBV6-5, the J call TRBJ1-1; D uncertain. CDR3 sequence: CASSSRSSLNTEAFF. DNA for the CDR3: TGTGCCAGCAGCTCCAGGTCTTCCCTGAACACTGAAGCTTTCTTT.